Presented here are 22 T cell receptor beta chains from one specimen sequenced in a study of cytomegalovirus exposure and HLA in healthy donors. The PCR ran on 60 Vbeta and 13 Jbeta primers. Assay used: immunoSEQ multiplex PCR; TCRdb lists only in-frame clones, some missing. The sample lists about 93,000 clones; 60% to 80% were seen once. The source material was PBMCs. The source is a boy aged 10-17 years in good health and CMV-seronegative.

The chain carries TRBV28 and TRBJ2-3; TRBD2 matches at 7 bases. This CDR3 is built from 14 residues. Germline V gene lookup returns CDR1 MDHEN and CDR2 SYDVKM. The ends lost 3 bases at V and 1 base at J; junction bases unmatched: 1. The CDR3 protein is CASSLGGGTDTQYF. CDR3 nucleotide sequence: TGTGCCAGCAGTTTGGGGGGGGGCACAGATACGCAGTATTTT.

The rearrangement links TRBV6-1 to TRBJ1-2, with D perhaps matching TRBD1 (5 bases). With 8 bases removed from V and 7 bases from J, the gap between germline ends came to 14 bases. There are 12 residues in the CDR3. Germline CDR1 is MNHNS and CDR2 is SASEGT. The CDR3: CASAREGLGYTF. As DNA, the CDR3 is TGTGCCAGCGCCCGTGAGGGACTTGGCTACACCTTC.

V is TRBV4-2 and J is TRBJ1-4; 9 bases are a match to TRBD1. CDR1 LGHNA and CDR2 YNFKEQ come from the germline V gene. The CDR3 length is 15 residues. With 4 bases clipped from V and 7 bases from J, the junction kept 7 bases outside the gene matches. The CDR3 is CASSPGDRVSEKLFF. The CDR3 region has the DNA TGTGCCAGCAGCCCGGGGGACAGGGTCTCTGAAAAACTGTTTTTT.

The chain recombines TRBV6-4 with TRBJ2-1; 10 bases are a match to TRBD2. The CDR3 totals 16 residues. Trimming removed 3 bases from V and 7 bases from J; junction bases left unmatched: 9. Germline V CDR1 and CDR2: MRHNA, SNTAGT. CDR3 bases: TGTGCCAGCAGTGAGCGTGGAGCGGGGGGGCAGAATGAGCAGTTCTTC. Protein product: CASSERGAGGQNEQFF.

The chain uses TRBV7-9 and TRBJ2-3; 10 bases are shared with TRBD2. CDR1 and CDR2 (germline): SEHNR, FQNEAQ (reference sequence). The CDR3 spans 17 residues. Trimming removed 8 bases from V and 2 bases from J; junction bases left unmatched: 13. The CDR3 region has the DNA TGTGCCAGCGGCTACGGATCTAGCGGGAGCCTCACAGATACGCAGTATTTT. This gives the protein CASGYGSSGSLTDTQYF.

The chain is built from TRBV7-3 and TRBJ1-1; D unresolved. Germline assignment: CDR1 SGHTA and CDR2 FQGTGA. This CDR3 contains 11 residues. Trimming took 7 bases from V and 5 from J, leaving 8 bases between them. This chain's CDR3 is CASTSSTEAFF. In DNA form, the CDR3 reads TGTGCCAGCACCTCCTCGACTGAAGCTTTCTTT.

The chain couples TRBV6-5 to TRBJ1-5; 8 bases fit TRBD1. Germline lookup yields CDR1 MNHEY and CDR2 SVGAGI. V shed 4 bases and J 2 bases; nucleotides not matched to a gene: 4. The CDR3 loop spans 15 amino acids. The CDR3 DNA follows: TGTGCCAGCAGTTTGGTACAGGGGGGCAATCAGCCCCAGCATTTT. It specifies CASSLVQGGNQPQHF.

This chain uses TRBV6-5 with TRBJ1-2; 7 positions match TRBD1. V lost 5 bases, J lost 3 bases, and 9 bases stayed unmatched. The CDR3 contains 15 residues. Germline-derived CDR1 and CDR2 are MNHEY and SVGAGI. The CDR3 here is CASSAWTGGDYGYTF. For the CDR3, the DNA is TGTGCCAGCAGTGCCTGGACAGGAGGGGACTATGGCTACACCTTC.

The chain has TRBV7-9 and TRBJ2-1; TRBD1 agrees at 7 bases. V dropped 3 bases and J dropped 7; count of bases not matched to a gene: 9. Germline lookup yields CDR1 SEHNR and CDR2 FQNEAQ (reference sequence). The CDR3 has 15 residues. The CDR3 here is CASSLGQSGGNEQFF. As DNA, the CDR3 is TGTGCCAGCAGCTTGGGACAGTCTGGGGGTAATGAGCAGTTCTTC.

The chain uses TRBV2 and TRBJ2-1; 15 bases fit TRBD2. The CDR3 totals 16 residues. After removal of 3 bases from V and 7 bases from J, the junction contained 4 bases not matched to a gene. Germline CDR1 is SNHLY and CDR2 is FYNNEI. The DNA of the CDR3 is TGTGCCAGCAGTGATGTAGGGACTAGCGGGAGGAATGAGCAGTTCTTC. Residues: CASSDVGTSGRNEQFF.

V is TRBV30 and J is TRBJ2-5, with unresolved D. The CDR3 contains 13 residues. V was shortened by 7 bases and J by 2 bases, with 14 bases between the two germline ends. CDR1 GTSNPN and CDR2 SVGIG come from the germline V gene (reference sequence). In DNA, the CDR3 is TGTGCCTCTGGTAGCCGGTTTCAAGAGACCCAGTACTTC. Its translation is CASGSRFQETQYF.

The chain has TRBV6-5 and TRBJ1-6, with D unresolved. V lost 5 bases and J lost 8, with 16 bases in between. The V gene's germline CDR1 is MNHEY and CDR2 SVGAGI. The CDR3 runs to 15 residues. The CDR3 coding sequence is TGTGCCAGCAGTACTCAGACACAAGCCCATTCACCCCTCCACTTT. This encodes CASSTQTQAHSPLHF.

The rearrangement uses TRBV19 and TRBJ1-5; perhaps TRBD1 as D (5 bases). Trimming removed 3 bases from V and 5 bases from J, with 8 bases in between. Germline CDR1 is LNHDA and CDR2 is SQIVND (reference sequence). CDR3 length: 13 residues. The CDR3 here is CASSIVRDQPQHF. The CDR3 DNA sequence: TGTGCCAGTAGTATTGTCAGGGATCAGCCCCAGCATTTT.

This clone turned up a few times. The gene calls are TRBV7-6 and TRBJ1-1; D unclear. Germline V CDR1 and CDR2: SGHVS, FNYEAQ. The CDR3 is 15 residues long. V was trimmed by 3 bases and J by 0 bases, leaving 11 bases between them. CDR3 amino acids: CASSFGNDMNTEAFF. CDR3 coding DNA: TGTGCCAGCAGCTTCGGTAACGATATGAACACTGAAGCTTTCTTT.

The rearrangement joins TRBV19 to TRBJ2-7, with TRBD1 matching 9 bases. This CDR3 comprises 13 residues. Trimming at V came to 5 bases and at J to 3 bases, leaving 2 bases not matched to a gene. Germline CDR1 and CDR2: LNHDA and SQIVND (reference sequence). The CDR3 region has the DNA TGTGCCAGTAGTCCGACAGGGGGCTACGAGCAGTACTTC. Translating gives CASSPTGGYEQYF.

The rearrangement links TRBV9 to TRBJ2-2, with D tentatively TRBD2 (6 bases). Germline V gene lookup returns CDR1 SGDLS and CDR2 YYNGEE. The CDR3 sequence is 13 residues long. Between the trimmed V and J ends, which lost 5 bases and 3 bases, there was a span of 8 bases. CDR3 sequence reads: CASSGTYTGELFF. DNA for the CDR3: TGTGCCAGCAGTGGGACTTACACCGGGGAGCTGTTTTTT.

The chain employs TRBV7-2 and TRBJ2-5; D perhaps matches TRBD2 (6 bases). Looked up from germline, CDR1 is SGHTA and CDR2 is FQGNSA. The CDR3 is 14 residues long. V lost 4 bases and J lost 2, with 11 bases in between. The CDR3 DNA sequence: TGTGCCAGCAGCTCCGGGGGAGTGCAAGAGACCCAGTACTTC. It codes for CASSSGGVQETQYF.

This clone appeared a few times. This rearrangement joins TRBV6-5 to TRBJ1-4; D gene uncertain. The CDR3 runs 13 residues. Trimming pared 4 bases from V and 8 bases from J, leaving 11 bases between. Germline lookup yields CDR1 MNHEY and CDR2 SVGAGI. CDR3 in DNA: TGTGCCAGCAGTTTTACCCTCGGGGAAAAACTGTTTTTT. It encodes CASSFTLGEKLFF.

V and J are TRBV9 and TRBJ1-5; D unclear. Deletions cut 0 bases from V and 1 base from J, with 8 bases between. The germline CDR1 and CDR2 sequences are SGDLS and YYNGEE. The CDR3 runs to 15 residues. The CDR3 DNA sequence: TGTGCCAGCAGCGTAGCAGGCCAGAGCAATCAGCCCCAGCATTTT. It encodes CASSVAGQSNQPQHF.

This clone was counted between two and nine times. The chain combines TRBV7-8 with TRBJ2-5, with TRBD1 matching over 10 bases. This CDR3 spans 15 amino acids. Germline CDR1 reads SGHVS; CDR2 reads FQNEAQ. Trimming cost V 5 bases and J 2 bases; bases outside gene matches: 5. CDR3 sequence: CASSPGDRGQETQYF. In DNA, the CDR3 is TGTGCCAGCAGCCCCGGGGACAGGGGACAAGAGACCCAGTACTTC.

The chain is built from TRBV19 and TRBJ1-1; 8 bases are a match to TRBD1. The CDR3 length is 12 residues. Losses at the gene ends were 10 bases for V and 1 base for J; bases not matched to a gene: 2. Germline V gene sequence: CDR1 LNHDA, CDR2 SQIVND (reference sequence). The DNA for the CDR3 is TGTGCCACCGACAGGGGGAACACTGAAGCTTTCTTT. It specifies CATDRGNTEAFF. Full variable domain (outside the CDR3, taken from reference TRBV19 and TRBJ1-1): DGGITQSPKYLFRKEGQNVTLSCEQNLNHDAMYWYRQDPGQGLRLIYYSQIVNDFQKGDIAEGYSVSREKKESFPLTVTSAQKNPTAFYLCATDRGNTEAFFGQGTRLTVV.

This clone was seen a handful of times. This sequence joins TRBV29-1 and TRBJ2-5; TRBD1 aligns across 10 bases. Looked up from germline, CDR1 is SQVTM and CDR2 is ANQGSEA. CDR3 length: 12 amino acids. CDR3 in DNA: TGCAGTGTGAGACAGGGGGCGCGAGAGCAGTACTTC. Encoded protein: CSVRQGAREQYF.